The rows below give T cell receptor beta chains drawn from one sample of a study of T cell changes during pregnancy in multiple sclerosis. Assay: immunoSEQ multiplex PCR; the TCRdb copy retains only in-frame clones and omits some. The data show 100,000 or so clones, approximately 90% seen once. This material consisted of peripheral blood, taken after pregnancy. These receptors were obtained from a female donor with multiple sclerosis, enrolled in a pregnancy study. Each CDR3 is given with its conserved first and last residue. Each record gives: V gene, J gene, D gene, clone size, CDR3 DNA, CDR3 protein. The D gene is left open where the match is weak. Not all rows give a size; the values are once, few, many and, for expanded clones, a class.

TRBV19	TRBJ1-5	NA	NA	TGTGCCAGTAGTATAGATCCCCAGAACAATCAGCCCCAGCATTTT	CASSIDPQNNQPQHF
TRBV19	TRBJ1-5	TRBD1	NA	TGTGCCAGTAGTATGGGGGACAGGGACGGGTATCAGCCCCAGCATTTT	CASSMGDRDGYQPQHF
TRBV6-4	TRBJ2-2	NA	NA	TGTGCCAGCAGATCAGGGCCTAACACCGGGGAGCTGTTTTTT	CASRSGPNTGELFF
TRBV25-1	TRBJ2-1	NA	NA	TGTGCCAGCAGTGAAGGGGGGAGGTGGTTCTTC	CASSEGGRWFF
TRBV4-1	TRBJ2-1	NA	NA	TGCGCCAGCAGCCAGGCAACCGGGGTCCCCCCGCCGGACAATGAGCAGTTCTTC	CASSQATGVPPPDNEQFF
TRBV27	TRBJ2-3	NA	NA	TGTGCCAGCAGTTTACGGGGTACCCGTGAGGGTGGGACAGATACGCAGTATTTT	CASSLRGTREGGTDTQYF
TRBV21-1	TRBJ2-7	NA	NA	TGTGCCAGCACTAAGTGGGGACTAGCTTGCGAGCAGTACTTC	CASTKWGLACEQYF
TRBV19	TRBJ1-1	TRBD1	NA	TGTGCCAGTACCACGATGATTGGAGGGGGCAACACTGAAGCTTTCTTT	CASTTMIGGGNTEAFF
TRBV18	TRBJ1-2	NA	NA	TGTGCCAGCTCACCGTTGTTCGAGGGCTACACCTTC	CASSPLFEGYTF
TRBV18	TRBJ2-6	TRBD2	NA	TGTGCCAGCTCACCACTACTAAGCGGGACCACCTCTGGGGCCAACGTCCTGACTTTC	CASSPLLSGTTSGANVLTF
TRBV7-2	TRBJ2-7	TRBD1	NA	TGTGCCACCAAGACCGGGACAGGGTCCTACGAGCAGTACTTC	CATKTGTGSYEQYF
TRBV6-5	TRBJ2-2	NA	once	TGTGCCAGCACCAGACAGAGGAACACCGGGGAGCTGTTTTTT	CASTRQRNTGELFF
TRBV5-6	TRBJ1-5	TRBD1	once	TGTGCCAGCAGCTCGAGACTGACAGGGGCCGCCAATCAGCCCCAGCATTTT	CASSSRLTGAANQPQHF
TRBV4-1	TRBJ1-5	NA	NA	TGCGCCAGCAGCCCCGACTCCGCTAATCAGCCCCAGCATTTT	CASSPDSANQPQHF
TRBV29-1	TRBJ2-7	NA	NA	TGCAGCGTTGAAGTCCGTCGGGGGACCGAGCAGTACTTC	CSVEVRRGTEQYF
TRBV27	TRBJ2-3	NA	NA	TGTGCCAGCAACCAAGCGGGTACGACAAACACAGATACGCAGTATTTT	CASNQAGTTNTDTQYF
TRBV19	TRBJ1-2	NA	NA	TGTGCCAGTAGTATTTCCCGGGAGAAGTCCTATGGCTACACCTTC	CASSISREKSYGYTF
TRBV28	TRBJ1-5	NA	NA	TGTGCCAGCAGTTTCTCGGCAGGGCTTGGGAACTTAGATCAGCCCCAGCATTTT	CASSFSAGLGNLDQPQHF
TRBV9	TRBJ2-5	TRBD2	NA	TGTGCCAGCAGCGCAAGCGGGGGGGTTGAAGAGACCCAGTACTTC	CASSASGGVEETQYF
TRBV30	TRBJ1-6	NA	NA	TGTGCCTGGAGGGGGACTAGAAATTCACCCCTCCACTTT	CAWRGTRNSPLHF
TRBV5-1	TRBJ2-7	NA	NA	TGCGCCAGCAGCTTGGTGGGCGGGATGGCTTCCTACGAGCAGTACTTC	CASSLVGGMASYEQYF
TRBV28	TRBJ1-5	TRBD1	NA	TGTGCCAGCACGCGGGACAGGGGAATGGATCAGCCCCAGCATTTT	CASTRDRGMDQPQHF
TRBV5-1	TRBJ2-3	NA	NA	TGCGCCAGCAATGATGGACTCGACACAGATACGCAGTATTTT	CASNDGLDTDTQYF
TRBV2	TRBJ1-2	TRBD1	few	TGTGCCAGCGTCGACCGGACAGGAGCTAACTATGGCTACACCTTC	CASVDRTGANYGYTF
TRBV28	TRBJ2-5	TRBD2	NA	TGTGCCAGCAGTTCACTAGCGGGAGGTTCAGAGACCCAGTACTTC	CASSSLAGGSETQYF
TRBV6-6	TRBJ2-6	TRBD2	NA	TGTGCCAGCAGGGTAGCGGGAGGGCTTGGGGCCAACGTCCTGACTTTC	CASRVAGGLGANVLTF
TRBV7-9	TRBJ1-1	NA	few	TGTGCCAGCAGCTCGGACAGTCTGGATTTT	CASSSDSLDF
TRBV5-4	TRBJ1-4	NA	NA	TGTGCCAGCAGTTCCGGGACACTCGGTGAAAAACTGTTTTTT	CASSSGTLGEKLFF
TRBV19	TRBJ2-3	NA	NA	TGTGCCAGTAGTATATCTCCTAGCAGTAGCACAGATACGCAGTATTTT	CASSISPSSSTDTQYF
TRBV10-3	TRBJ2-1	TRBD2	NA	TGTGCCATCAGTGGGGGGACTAGCGGAGAGAGGACCTACAATGAGCAGTTCTTC	CAISGGTSGERTYNEQFF
TRBV18	TRBJ1-2	TRBD1	NA	TGTGCCAGCATATACCGGGACAGGGGCTGGTATGGCTACACCTTC	CASIYRDRGWYGYTF
TRBV11-2	TRBJ1-2	TRBD1	NA	TGTGCCAGCAGCTCAATAACGGGACAGGGGTACGGCTACACCTTC	CASSSITGQGYGYTF
TRBV4-1	TRBJ2-1	TRBD2	NA	TGCGCCAGCAGCCAAGATCGGCAGCGGGAGGGCCGGGGTGAGCAGTTCTTC	CASSQDRQREGRGEQFF
TRBV27	TRBJ1-2	NA	medium-sized	TGTGCCAGCAGTTTGTCTGTGGAGGTCTATGGCTACACCTTC	CASSLSVEVYGYTF
TRBV15	TRBJ2-5	TRBD2	NA	TGTGCCACCAGCTCCCGGGGGGGGGAGACCCAGTACTTC	CATSSRGGETQYF
TRBV29-1	TRBJ2-3	NA	NA	TGCAGCGTGGGACATAGCACAGATACGCAGTATTTT	CSVGHSTDTQYF
TRBV28	TRBJ2-1	TRBD2	NA	TGTGCCAGCAGTTTAATCTCGGCGGGAGGGCGTGAGCAGTTCTTC	CASSLISAGGREQFF
TRBV10-3	TRBJ1-1	NA	NA	TGTGCCATCAGTGAACTAGGGAGCAACACTGAAGCTTTCTTT	CAISELGSNTEAFF
TRBV9	TRBJ1-4	NA	NA	TGTGCCAGCAGCGTAACAGGAAATAATGAAAAACTGTTTTTT	CASSVTGNNEKLFF
TRBV5-1	TRBJ2-7	TRBD2	NA	TGCGCCAGCAGCTTACCGGGACTAGCGGGGGACATGGTGTACTTC	CASSLPGLAGDMVYF
TRBV6-5	TRBJ1-1	TRBD1	NA	TGTGCCAGCAGAAAATCGGGACAGGGAAGCGCTGAAGCTTTCTTT	CASRKSGQGSAEAFF
TRBV4-1	TRBJ1-4	NA	NA	TGCGCCAGCAGAAAAAGCGGGGGTCCGGTGGGAGAAAAACTGTTTTTT	CASRKSGGPVGEKLFF
TRBV6-6	TRBJ2-2	TRBD2	NA	TGTGCCAGCAGCCGGGAGGGTTCGAACACCGGGGAGCTGTTTTTT	CASSREGSNTGELFF
TRBV25-1	TRBJ1-1	NA	NA	TGTGCCAGCAGTGCTCCGTTGAACACTGAAGCTTTCTTT	CASSAPLNTEAFF
TRBV28	TRBJ1-5	TRBD1	NA	TGTGCCAGCAGTCACATACAGGGGGCGGGCAATCAGCCCCAGCATTTT	CASSHIQGAGNQPQHF
TRBV2	TRBJ1-1	NA	few	TGTGCCCTCCGCGGGAACGACCAAGCTTTCTTT	CALRGNDQAFF
TRBV2	TRBJ1-4	NA	NA	TGTGCCAGCGCGGGGCGTCAGAGGAATGAAAAACTGTTTTTT	CASAGRQRNEKLFF
TRBV2	TRBJ2-2	NA	NA	TGTGCCAGCAGTGGGTTAAGGGAGGTCGGGGAGCTGTTTTTT	CASSGLREVGELFF
TRBV18	TRBJ2-7	TRBD1	NA	TGTGCCAGCTCACGACAGGGGGTGCGGTACTTC	CASSRQGVRYF
TRBV28	TRBJ1-3	NA	NA	TGTGCCAGCAGTCTAGGCGGGATTCAAGGAAACACCATATATTTT	CASSLGGIQGNTIYF
TRBV7-2	TRBJ2-1	NA	NA	TGTGCCAGCAGCTTAGTAGGGCTAGCCGCCGGTGAGCAGTTCTTC	CASSLVGLAAGEQFF